The clone carrying this TCR beta chain was found once. V shed 1 base, J shed 9 bases, and the junction held 5 bases outside the gene matches. Germline-derived CDR1 and CDR2 are SGHAT and FQNNGV. The CDR3 totals 14 residues. The sample belongs to a study of cytomegalovirus exposure and HLA in healthy donors. The PCR contained 60 Vbeta and 13 Jbeta primers. The assay was immunoSEQ multiplex PCR, and TCRdb's table has in-frame clones only and misses some. Among about 170,000 clones listed, about 78% were seen once. The TCR sequence derives from a woman aged 45-65 years in good health and CMV-seropositive. The specimen sequenced was PBMCs. The chain links TRBV11-2 to TRBJ2-1, with TRBD2 matching 8 bases. The CDR3 coding sequence is TGTGCCAGCAGCTTAGTCCGGGGGGGGAGTGAGCAGTTCTTC. It encodes CASSLVRGGSEQFF.